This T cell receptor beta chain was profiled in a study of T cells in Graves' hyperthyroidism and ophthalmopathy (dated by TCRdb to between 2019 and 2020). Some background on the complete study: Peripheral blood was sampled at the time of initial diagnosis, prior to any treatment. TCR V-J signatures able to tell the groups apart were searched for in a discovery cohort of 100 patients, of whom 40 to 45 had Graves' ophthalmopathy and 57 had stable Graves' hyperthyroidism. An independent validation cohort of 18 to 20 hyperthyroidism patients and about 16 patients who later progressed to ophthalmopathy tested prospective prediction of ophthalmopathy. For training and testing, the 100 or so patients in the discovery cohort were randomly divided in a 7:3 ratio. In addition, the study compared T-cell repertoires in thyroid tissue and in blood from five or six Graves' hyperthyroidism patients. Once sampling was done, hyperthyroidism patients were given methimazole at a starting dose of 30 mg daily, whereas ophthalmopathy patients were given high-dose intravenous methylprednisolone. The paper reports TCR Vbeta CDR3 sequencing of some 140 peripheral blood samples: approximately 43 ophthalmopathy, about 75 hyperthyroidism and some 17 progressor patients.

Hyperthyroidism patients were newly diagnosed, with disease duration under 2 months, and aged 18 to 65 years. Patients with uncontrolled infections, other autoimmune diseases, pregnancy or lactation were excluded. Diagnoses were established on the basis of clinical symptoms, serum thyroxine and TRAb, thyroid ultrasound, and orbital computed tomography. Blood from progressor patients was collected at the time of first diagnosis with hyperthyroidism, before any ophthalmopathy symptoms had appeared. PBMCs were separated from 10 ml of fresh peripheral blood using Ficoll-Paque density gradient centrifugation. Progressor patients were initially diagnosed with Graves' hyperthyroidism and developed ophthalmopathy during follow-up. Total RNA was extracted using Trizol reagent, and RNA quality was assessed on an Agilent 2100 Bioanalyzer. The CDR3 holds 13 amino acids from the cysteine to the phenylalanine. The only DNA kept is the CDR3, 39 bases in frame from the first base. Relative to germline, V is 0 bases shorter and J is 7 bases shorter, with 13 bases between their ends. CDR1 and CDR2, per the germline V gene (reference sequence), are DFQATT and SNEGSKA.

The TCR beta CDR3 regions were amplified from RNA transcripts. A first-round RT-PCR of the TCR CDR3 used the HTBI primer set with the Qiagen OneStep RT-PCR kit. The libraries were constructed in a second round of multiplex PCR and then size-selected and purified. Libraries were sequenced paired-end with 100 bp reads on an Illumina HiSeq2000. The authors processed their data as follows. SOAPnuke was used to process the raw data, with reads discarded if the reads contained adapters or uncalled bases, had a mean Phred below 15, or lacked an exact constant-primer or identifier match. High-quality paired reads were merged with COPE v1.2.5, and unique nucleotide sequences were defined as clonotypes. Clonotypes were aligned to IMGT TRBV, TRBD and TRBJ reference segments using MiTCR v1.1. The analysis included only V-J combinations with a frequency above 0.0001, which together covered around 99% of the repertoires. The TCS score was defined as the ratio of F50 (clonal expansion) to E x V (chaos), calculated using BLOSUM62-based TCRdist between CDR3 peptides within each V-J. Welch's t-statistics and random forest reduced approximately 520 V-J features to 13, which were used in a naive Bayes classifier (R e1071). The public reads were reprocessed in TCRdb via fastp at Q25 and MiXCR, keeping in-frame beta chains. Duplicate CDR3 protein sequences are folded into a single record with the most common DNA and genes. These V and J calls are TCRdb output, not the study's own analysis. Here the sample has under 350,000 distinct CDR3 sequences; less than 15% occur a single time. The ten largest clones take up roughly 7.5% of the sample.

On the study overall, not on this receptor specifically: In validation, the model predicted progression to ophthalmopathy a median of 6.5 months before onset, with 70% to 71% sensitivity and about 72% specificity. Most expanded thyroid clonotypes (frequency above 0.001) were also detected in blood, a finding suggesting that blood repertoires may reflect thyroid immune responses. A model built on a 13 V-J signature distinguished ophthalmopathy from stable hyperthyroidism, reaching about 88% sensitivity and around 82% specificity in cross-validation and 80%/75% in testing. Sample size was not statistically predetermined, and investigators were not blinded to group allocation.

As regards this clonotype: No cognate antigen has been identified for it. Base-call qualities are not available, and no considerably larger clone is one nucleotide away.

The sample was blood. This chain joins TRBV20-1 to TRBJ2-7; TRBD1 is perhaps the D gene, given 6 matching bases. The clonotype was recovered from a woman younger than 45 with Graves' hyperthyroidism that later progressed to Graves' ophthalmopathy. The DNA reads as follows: TGCAGTGCTAGAGATCTCGGACAGCCTGAGCAGTACTTC. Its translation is CSARDLGQPEQYF.